The rows below give T cell receptor beta chains drawn from one sample of a study of blood T cell repertoires in COVID-19. The protocol was immunoSEQ multiplex PCR, while the TCRdb copy is restricted to in-frame clones and leaves out a portion. In the table there are hundreds of thousands of clones, 70% to 90% of which are singletons. Sequencing was performed on PBMCs or T cells enriched from blood (not recorded which). These receptors were taken from a woman under 30 with acute COVID-19. Each CDR3 is given with its conserved first and last residue. D genes are given only for firm matches. Clone size appears in some rows only: once, few, many, or a class for an expanded clone.

>.|TRBJ1-3|TRBV6-1|.
CASSVTGRPPISGNTIYF
>once|TRBJ2-7|TRBV5-6|.
CASSPNTGGRPYEQYF
>.|TRBJ1-1|TRBV9|.
CASSVDGQGPGGTEAFF
>few|TRBJ1-5|TRBV5-1|.
CASSLGADQPQHF
>.|TRBJ1-5|TRBV10-2|.
CASSESRQFYSNQPQHF
>.|TRBJ2-2|TRBV29-1|TRBD1
CSVLTRDRATGELFF
>.|TRBJ2-7|TRBV10-1|TRBD1
CASSETGGYEQYF
>.|TRBJ2-7|TRBV4-1|.
CASSQGSSDYYEQYF
>.|TRBJ1-2|TRBV7-2|.
CASSPGQSYGYTF
>.|TRBJ2-1|TRBV4-1|.
CASSQATGAGNEQFF
>.|TRBJ1-4|TRBV4-1|.
CASSLRGNEKLFF
>.|TRBJ1-1|TRBV7-6|.
CASSSSAGPNTEAFF
>.|TRBJ1-5|TRBV28|TRBD1
CASTRQGARQPQHF
>.|TRBJ2-5|TRBV10-3|TRBD1
CAIRPGTGGETQYF
>once|TRBJ2-1|TRBV30|TRBD2
CAWSEPGLAGYEQFF
>.|TRBJ1-6|TRBV7-9|.
CASSRDSPLHF
>.|TRBJ1-3|TRBV5-8|.
CASSRLDNTIYF
>.|TRBJ2-7|TRBV5-4|TRBD1
CASSSGGQGSDEQYF
>.|TRBJ2-3|TRBV28|TRBD1
CASSFGTGVSDTQYF
>once|TRBJ1-1|TRBV19|.
CASRLTPNTEAFF
>.|TRBJ2-4|TRBV28|.
CASSWRAKNIQYF
>few|TRBJ2-2|TRBV18|.
CASSPTPGLGELFF
>few|TRBJ1-2|TRBV25-1|.
CASSPSEIYGYTF
>.|TRBJ1-5|TRBV10-2|.
CASWGESNQPQHF
>many|TRBJ2-7|TRBV3-1/TRBV3-2|.
CASSQDSYEQYF
>.|TRBJ2-3|TRBV7-3|TRBD2
CASSRTSGGADTQYF
>.|TRBJ1-1|TRBV29-1|.
CSVVGDWEGTEAFF
>few|TRBJ1-5|TRBV27|.
CASSLRSYSNQPQHF
>.|TRBJ1-3|TRBV25-1|.
CASSDNWDFSGNTIYF
>.|TRBJ2-3|TRBV5-5|.
CASSFLTGSDTQYF
>few|TRBJ1-4|TRBV30|.
CAWSQPGFSLFF
>.|TRBJ2-3|TRBV5-6|TRBD2
CASSIGLAEDTQYF
>once|TRBJ2-1|TRBV10-3|.
CAISESREQFF
>.|TRBJ1-5|TRBV12-3/TRBV12-4|.
CASSSGGNQPQHF
>few|TRBJ2-2|TRBV10-2|.
CASSETGANTGELFF
>.|TRBJ2-4|TRBV5-1|TRBD2
CASSPKSGGPAKNIQYF
>.|TRBJ1-4|TRBV9|.
CASSSQPTTNEKLFF